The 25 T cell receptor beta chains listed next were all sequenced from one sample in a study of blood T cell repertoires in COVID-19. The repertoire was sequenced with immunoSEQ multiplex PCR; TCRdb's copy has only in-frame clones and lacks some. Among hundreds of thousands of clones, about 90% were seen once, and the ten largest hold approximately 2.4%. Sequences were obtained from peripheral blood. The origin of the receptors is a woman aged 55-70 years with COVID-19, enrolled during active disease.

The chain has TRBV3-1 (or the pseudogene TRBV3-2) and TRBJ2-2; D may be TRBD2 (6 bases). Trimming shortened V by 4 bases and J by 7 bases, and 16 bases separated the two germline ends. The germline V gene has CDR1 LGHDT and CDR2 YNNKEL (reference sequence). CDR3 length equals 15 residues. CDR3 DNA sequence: TGTGCCAGCAGCCGCAGGTCTAGCGATTACGGGGAGCTGTTTTTT. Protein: CASSRRSSDYGELFF.

CDR3 bases: TGCGCCAGCAGCCCGACTAGCGGCTCCTACAATGAGCAGTTCTTC. Residues: CASSPTSGSYNEQFF. The rearrangement links TRBV5-1 to TRBJ2-1; 9 bases map to TRBD2. V dropped 4 bases and J dropped 0; count of bases not matched to a gene: 2. CDR1 is SGHRS and CDR2 is YFSETQ in the germline V gene. The CDR3 sequence is 15 residues long. Full variable domain (outside the CDR3, taken from reference TRBV5-1 and TRBJ2-1): KAGVTQTPRYLIKTRGQQVTLSCSPISGHRSVSWYQQTPGQGLQFLFEYFSETQRNKGNFPGRFSGRQFSNSRSEMNVSTLELGDSALYLCASSPTSGSYNEQFFGPGTRLTVL.

This chain's CDR3 is CASSITDGNTIYF. The CDR3 DNA sequence: TGTGCCAGTAGTATTACTGATGGAAACACCATATATTTT. The chain recombines TRBV19 with TRBJ1-3, with unresolved D. Between the trimmed V and J ends, which lost 3 bases and 3 bases, there was a span of 6 bases. The V gene's germline CDR1 is LNHDA and CDR2 SQIVND (reference sequence). CDR3 length: 13 residues. The full variable domain, rest sourced from reference TRBV19 and TRBJ1-3, is DGGITQSPKYLFRKEGQNVTLSCEQNLNHDAMYWYRQDPGQGLRLIYYSQIVNDFQKGDIAEGYSVSREKKESFPLTVTSAQKNPTAFYLCASSITDGNTIYFGEGSWLTVV.

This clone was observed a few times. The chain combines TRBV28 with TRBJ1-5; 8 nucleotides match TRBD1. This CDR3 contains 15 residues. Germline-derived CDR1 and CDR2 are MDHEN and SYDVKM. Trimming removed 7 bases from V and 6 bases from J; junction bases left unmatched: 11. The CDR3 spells CASNSLDRETQPQHF. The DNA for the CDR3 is TGTGCCAGCAACTCACTGGACAGGGAGACTCAGCCCCAGCATTTT.

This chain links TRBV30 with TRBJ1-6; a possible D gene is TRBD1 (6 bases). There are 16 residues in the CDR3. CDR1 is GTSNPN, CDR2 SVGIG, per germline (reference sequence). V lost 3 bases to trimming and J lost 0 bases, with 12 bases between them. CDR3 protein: CAWRFPQGSYNSPLHF. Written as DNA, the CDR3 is TGTGCCTGGAGGTTCCCACAGGGCTCCTATAATTCACCCCTCCACTTT. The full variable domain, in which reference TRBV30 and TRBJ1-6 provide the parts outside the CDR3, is SQTIHQWPATLVQPVGSPLSLECTVEGTSNPNLYWYRQAAGRGLQLLFYSVGIGQISSEVPQNLSASRPQDRQFILSSKKLLLSDSGFYLCAWRFPQGSYNSPLHFGNGTRLTVT.

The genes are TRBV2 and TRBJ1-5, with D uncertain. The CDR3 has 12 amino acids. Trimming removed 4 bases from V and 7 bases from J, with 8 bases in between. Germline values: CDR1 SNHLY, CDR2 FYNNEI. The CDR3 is CASSGYSQPQHF. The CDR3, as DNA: TGTGCCAGCAGTGGCTACAGCCAGCCCCAGCATTTT.

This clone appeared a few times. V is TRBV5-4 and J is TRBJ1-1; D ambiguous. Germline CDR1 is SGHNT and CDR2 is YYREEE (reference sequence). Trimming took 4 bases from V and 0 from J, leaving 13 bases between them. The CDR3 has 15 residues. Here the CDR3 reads CASSLVPVMNTEAFF. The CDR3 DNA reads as TGTGCCAGCAGCCTGGTACCAGTTATGAACACTGAAGCTTTCTTT.

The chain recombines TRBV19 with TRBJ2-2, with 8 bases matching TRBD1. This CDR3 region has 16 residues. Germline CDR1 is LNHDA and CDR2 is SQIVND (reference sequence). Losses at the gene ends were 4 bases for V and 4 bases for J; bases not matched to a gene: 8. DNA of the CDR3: TGTGCCAGTAGTAGGGGGGACAGGAGGACCACCGGGGAGCTGTTTTTT. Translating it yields CASSRGDRRTTGELFF.

Written as DNA, the CDR3 is TGTGCCAGCAGCTTTACCGGGACAGCGCATGGCTACACCTTC. As protein: CASSFTGTAHGYTF. The rearrangement joins TRBV5-8 to TRBJ1-2; 7 bases fit TRBD1. The CDR3 has 14 residues. Trimming cost V 2 bases and J 6 bases; bases outside gene matches: 7. Germline assignment: CDR1 SGHTS and CDR2 YDEGEE.

In DNA, the CDR3 is TGCGCCAGCAGCCAAGATAGGGGTAGGGACAGGGGTATGCGGGGCTACACCTTC. This translates into CASSQDRGRDRGMRGYTF. The chain links TRBV4-1 to TRBJ1-2; TRBD1 aligns across 10 bases. The CDR3 is 18 residues long. The V and J ends lost 0 bases and 8 bases, in that order; junction bases with no gene match: 15. The germline V gene encodes CDR1 MGHRA and CDR2 YSYEKL.

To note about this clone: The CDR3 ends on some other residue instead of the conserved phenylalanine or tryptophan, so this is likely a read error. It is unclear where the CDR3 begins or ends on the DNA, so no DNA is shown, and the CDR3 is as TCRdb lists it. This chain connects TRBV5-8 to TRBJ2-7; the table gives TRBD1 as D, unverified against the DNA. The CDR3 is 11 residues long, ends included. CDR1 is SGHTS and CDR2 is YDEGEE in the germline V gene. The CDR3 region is CASSLLGTAVL.

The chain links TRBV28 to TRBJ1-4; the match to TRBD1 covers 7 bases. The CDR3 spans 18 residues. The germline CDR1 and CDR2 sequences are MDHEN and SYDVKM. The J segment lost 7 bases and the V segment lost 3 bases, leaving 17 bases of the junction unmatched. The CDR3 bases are TGTGCCAGCAGTTTGGCCCCAACCTCCGGGACAGTTGGTGAAAAACTGTTTTTT. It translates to CASSLAPTSGTVGEKLFF.

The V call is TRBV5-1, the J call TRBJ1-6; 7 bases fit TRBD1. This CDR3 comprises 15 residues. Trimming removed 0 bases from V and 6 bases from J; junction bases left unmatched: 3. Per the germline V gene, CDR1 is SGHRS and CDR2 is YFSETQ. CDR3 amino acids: CASSLGTGRNSPLHF. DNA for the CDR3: TGCGCCAGCAGCTTGGGGACAGGTCGTAATTCACCCCTCCACTTT. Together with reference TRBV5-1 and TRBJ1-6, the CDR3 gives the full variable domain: KAGVTQTPRYLIKTRGQQVTLSCSPISGHRSVSWYQQTPGQGLQFLFEYFSETQRNKGNFPGRFSGRQFSNSRSEMNVSTLELGDSALYLCASSLGTGRNSPLHFGNGTRLTVT.

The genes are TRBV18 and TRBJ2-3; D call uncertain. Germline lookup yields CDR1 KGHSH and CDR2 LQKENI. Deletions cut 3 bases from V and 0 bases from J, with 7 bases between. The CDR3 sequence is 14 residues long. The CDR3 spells CASSPIRSTDTQYF. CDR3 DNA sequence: TGTGCCAGCTCACCCATCCGGAGCACAGATACGCAGTATTTT.

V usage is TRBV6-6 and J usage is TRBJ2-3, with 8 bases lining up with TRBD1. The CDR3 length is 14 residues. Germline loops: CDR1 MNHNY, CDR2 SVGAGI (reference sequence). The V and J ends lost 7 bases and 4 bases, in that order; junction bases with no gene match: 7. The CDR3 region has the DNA TGTGCCAGCACCCGGACAGGGATCCCAGATACGCAGTATTTT. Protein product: CASTRTGIPDTQYF.

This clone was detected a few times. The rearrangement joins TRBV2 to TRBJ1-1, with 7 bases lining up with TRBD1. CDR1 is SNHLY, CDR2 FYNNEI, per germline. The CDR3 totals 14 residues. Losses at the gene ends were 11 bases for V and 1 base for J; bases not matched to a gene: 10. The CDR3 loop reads CAGSRQGPNTEAFF. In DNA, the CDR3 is TGTGCCGGAAGTAGACAGGGTCCGAACACTGAAGCTTTCTTT. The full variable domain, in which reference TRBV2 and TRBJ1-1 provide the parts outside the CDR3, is EPEVTQTPSHQVTQMGQEVILRCVPISNHLYFYWYRQILGQKVEFLVSFYNNEISEKSEIFDDQFSVERPDGSNFTLKIRSTKLEDSAMYFCAGSRQGPNTEAFFGQGTRLTVV.

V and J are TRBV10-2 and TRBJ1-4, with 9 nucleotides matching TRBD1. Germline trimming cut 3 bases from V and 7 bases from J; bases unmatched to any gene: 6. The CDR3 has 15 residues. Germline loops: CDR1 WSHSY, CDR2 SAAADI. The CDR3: CASSERQGVAEKLFF. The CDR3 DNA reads TGCGCCAGCAGTGAACGACAGGGGGTCGCTGAAAAACTGTTTTTT.

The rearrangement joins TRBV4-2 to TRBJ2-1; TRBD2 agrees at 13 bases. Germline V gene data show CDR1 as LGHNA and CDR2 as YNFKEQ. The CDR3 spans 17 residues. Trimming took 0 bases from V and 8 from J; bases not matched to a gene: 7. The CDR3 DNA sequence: TGTGCCAGCAGCCAAGAAACCGGGACTAGCGGGGTAGATGAGCAGTTCTTC. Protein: CASSQETGTSGVDEQFF.

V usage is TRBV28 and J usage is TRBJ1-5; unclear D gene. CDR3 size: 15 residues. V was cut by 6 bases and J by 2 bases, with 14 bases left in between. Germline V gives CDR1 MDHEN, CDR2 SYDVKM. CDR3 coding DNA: TGTGCCAGCAGGCTTGCGGGTACGGGCAATCAGCCCCAGCATTTT. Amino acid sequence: CASRLAGTGNQPQHF.

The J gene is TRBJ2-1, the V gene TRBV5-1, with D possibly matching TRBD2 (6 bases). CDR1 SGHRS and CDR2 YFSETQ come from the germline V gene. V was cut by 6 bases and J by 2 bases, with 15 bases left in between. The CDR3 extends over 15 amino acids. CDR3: CASTKYSGAYNEQFF. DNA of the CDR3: TGCGCCAGCACCAAGTATTCGGGGGCCTACAATGAGCAGTTCTTC. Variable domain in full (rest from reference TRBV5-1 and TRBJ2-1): KAGVTQTPRYLIKTRGQQVTLSCSPISGHRSVSWYQQTPGQGLQFLFEYFSETQRNKGNFPGRFSGRQFSNSRSEMNVSTLELGDSALYLCASTKYSGAYNEQFFGPGTRLTVL.

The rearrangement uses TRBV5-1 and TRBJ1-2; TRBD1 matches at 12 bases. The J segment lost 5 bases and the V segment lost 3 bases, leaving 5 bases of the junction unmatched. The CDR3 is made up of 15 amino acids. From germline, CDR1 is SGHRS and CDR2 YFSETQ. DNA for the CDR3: TGCGCCAGCAGCTCGGGACAGGGGGCTTTGTATGGCTACACCTTC. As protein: CASSSGQGALYGYTF.

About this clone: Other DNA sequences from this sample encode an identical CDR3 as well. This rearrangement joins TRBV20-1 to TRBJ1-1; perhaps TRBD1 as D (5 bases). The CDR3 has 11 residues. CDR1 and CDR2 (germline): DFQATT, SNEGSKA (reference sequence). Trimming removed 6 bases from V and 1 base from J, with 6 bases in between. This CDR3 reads CSATGNTEAFF. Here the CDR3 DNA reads TGCAGTGCCACAGGGAACACTGAAGCTTTCTTT.

CDR3 in amino acids: CAILDRGFGNEQFF. The CDR3 region has the DNA TGTGCCATCCTAGACAGGGGGTTTGGGAATGAGCAGTTCTTC. The chain links TRBV6-6 to TRBJ2-1; the match to TRBD1 covers 9 bases. The CDR3 extends over 14 amino acids. Per the germline V gene, CDR1 is MNHNY and CDR2 is SVGAGI (reference sequence). V gave up 10 bases and J gave up 7 bases; unmatched junction bases: 11.

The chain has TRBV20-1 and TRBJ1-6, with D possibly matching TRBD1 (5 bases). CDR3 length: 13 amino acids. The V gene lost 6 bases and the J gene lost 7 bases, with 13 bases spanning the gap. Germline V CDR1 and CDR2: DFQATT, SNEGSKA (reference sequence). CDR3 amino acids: CSASQDTNSPLHF. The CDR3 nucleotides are TGCAGTGCCAGTCAGGACACCAATTCACCCCTCCACTTT.

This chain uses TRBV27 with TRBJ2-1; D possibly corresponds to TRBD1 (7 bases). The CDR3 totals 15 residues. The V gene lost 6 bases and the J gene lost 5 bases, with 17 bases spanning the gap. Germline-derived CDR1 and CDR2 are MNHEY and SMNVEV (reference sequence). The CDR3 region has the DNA TGTGCCAGCAGGCAAGACAGGGCGGGGAACAATGAGCAGTTCTTC. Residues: CASRQDRAGNNEQFF.